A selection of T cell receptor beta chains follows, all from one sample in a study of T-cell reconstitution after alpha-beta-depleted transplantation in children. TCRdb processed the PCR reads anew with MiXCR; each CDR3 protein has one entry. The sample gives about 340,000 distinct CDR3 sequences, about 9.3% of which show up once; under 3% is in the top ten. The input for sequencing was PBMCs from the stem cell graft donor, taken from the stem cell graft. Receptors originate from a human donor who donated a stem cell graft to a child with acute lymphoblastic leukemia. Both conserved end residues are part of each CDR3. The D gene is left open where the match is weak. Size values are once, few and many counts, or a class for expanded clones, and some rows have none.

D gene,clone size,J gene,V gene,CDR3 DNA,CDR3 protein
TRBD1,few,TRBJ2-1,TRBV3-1,TGTGCCAGCAGCCTCCATGGGGACAGCTCCTACAATGAGCAGTTCTTC,CASSLHGDSSYNEQFF
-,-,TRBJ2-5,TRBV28,TGTGCCAGCAGTTTATACCCCTCCGCGTATGGATTAGAGACCCAGTACTTC,CASSLYPSAYGLETQYF
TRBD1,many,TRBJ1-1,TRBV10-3,TGTGCCACCGAAGGACAGGGATTGAACACTGAAGCTTTCTTT,CATEGQGLNTEAFF
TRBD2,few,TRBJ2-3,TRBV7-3,TGTGCCAGCAGCTTACGGGCGGGAGGGATGACAGATACGCAGTATTTT,CASSLRAGGMTDTQYF
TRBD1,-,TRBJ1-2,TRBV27,TGTGCCAGCGGGTGGGGTGGACAGGAGAAGTTCTATGGCTACACCTTC,CASGWGGQEKFYGYTF
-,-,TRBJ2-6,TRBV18,TGTGCCAGTCCTATCACGGCCGGGGCCAACGTCCTGACTTTC,CASPITAGANVLTF
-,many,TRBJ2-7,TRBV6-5,TGTGCCAGCAGTTGGCAAATGGACAGTTCAGAGCAGTACTTC,CASSWQMDSSEQYF
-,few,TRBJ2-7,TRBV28,TGTGCCACCGCGTTGGCCTACGAGCAGTACTTC,CATALAYEQYF
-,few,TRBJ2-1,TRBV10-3,TGTGCCATCAGTGTGGGCGGCAATGAGCAGTTCTTC,CAISVGGNEQFF
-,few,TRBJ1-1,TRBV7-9,TGTGCCGCCCTTGCAGGCATGAACACTGAAGCTTTCTTT,CAALAGMNTEAFF
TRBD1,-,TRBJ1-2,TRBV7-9,TGTGCCACCACCCAGTCGGACTGGACAGGAGGATTCTATGGCTACACCTTC,CATTQSDWTGGFYGYTF
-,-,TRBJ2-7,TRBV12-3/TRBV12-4,TGTGCCAGCAGTTTTCCTGCCGGCGCGCAGTACTTC,CASSFPAGAQYF
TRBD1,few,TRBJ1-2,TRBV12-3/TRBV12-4,TGTGCCAGCAGTGGCCCGAGACAGGGGTATGGCTACACCTTC,CASSGPRQGYGYTF
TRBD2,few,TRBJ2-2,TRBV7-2,TGTGCCAGCAGCTCCCTAGGAGGCGGGAGGACCGGGGAGCTGTTTTTT,CASSSLGGGRTGELFF
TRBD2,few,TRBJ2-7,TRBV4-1,TGCGCCAGCAGCCAACCGACTAGCGGGAGCGCCTACGAGCAGTACTTC,CASSQPTSGSAYEQYF
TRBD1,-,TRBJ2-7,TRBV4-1,TGCGCCAGCAGCCAAGGTGGTGACAGGGCGAACCTTTACGAGCAGTACTTC,CASSQGGDRANLYEQYF
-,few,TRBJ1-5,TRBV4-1,TGCGCCAGCAGCCATTTATATAGCAATCAGCCCCAGCATTTT,CASSHLYSNQPQHF
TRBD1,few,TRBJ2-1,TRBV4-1,TGCGCCAGCAGCGGAGGACAGGCCCCCTACAATGAGCAGTTCTTC,CASSGGQAPYNEQFF
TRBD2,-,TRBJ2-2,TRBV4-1,TGCGCCAGCAGCCTAAGACCACTAGCGGGAGGAACCGGGGAGCTGTTTTTT,CASSLRPLAGGTGELFF
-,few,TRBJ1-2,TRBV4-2,TGTGCCAGCAGCCAAAATGGCGGCTACACCTTC,CASSQNGGYTF
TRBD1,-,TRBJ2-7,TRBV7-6,TGTGCCAGCAGCTTAGTGGAGTCCGGGACAGGATCCTACGAGCAGTACTTC,CASSLVESGTGSYEQYF
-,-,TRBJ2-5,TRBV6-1,TGTGCCAGCAATCCCGGGCCTCAAGAGACCCAGTACTTC,CASNPGPQETQYF
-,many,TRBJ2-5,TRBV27,TGTGCCAGCAGCCTGGTAGGGGCACCGGAGACCCAGTACTTC,CASSLVGAPETQYF
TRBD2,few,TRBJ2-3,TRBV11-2,TGTGCCAGCAGCTTAGATTTTCCCCTAGCGGGAGGCACAGATACGCAGTATTTT,CASSLDFPLAGGTDTQYF
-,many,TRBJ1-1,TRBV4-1,TGCGCCAGCAGCCGAGTTCCCAGGAACACTGAAGCTTTCTTT,CASSRVPRNTEAFF
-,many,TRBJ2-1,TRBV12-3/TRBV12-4,TGTGCCAGCAGTTGGGTGTTCCAGCGCTCCTCCTACAATGAGCAGTTCTTC,CASSWVFQRSSYNEQFF
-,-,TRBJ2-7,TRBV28,TGTGCCAGCAGTGAATGGCGTTCGGGACCAGCAAGCGAGCAGTACTTC,CASSEWRSGPASEQYF
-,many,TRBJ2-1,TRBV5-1,TGCGCCAGCAGCTTGGAACCCGGGAAGGTCAATGAGCAGTTCTTC,CASSLEPGKVNEQFF
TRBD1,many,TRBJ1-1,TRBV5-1,TGCGCCAGCAGCGCCGGACAGGGAATCACTGAAGCTTTCTTT,CASSAGQGITEAFF
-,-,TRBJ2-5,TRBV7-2,TGTGCCAGCAGCCCAAGACAGGTCTCCATCGAGACCCAGTACTTC,CASSPRQVSIETQYF
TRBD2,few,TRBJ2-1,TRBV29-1,TGCAGCGTTGGATGGGCTAGCGGGAGTAGAAATGAGCAGTTCTTC,CSVGWASGSRNEQFF
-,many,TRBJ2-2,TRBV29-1,TGCAGCGTTGAATGGCAGAGAAACACCGGGGAGCTGTTTTTT,CSVEWQRNTGELFF
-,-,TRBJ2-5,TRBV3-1,TGTGCCAGCAGCCCCTTCGGTGGTCCGGAGACCCAGTACTTC,CASSPFGGPETQYF
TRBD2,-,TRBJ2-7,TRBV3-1,TGTGCCAGCAGCCTCCGACTAGCGGGAGTGGGCGAGCAGTACTTC,CASSLRLAGVGEQYF
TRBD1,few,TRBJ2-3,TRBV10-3,TGTGCCATCAGTGCCCCGGAGACAGGGTATGCAGATACGCAGTATTTT,CAISAPETGYADTQYF
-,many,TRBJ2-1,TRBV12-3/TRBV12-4,TGTGCCAGCAGTGCCTTTCAAGGACTTCTACGCAATGAGCAGTTCTTC,CASSAFQGLLRNEQFF
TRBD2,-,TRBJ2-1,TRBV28,TGTGCCAGCAGTTCCCGGGGACTAGCAAGGTCCAATGAGCAGTTCTTC,CASSSRGLARSNEQFF
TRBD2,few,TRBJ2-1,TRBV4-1,TGCGCCAGCAGCCAGCAGATCCTAGCGGGAGGCCAGTTCTTC,CASSQQILAGGQFF
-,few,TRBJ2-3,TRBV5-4,TGTGCCAGCAGCGCACCGAGGGGGGAAAGGGCAGATACGCAGTATTTT,CASSAPRGERADTQYF
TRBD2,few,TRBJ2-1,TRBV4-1,TGCGCCAGCAGCCATATTTCTAGCGGGGGTTACAATGAGCAGTTCTTC,CASSHISSGGYNEQFF
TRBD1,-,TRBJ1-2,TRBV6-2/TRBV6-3,TGTGCCAGCAGTTACTCGACGGACAGGGGGGACTATGGCTACACCTTC,CASSYSTDRGDYGYTF
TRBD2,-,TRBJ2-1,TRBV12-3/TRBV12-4,TGTGCCAGCAGTTTAGATGCGGGAGTCTACAATGAGCAGTTCTTC,CASSLDAGVYNEQFF
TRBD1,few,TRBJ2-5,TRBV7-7,TGTGCTAGCAGCCCCGGCCTGGGGGCGACCGGGACAGTGCAAGAGACCCAGTACTTC,CASSPGLGATGTVQETQYF